This T cell receptor (beta chain) was sequenced for a study of CD8 T cells in ankylosing spondylitis. General study findings and limits: A motif in TCR beta, a set of under ten highly homologous variants, appeared characteristic of ankylosing spondylitis blood.

CDR1 and CDR2 from the germline V gene are LGHDT and YNNKEL (reference sequence). Trimming shortened V by 4 bases and J by 4 bases, and 19 bases separated the two germline ends. The CDR3 is made up of 16 amino acids. Many counts were recorded for this clonotype. The target antigen is unknown. Quantitative 5'-RACE with molecular barcodes generated TCR beta libraries. TCRdb re-called the 5' RACE reads with MiXCR, one entry per CDR3 protein. The table includes about 700,000 distinct CDR3 sequences, 15% to 20% detected once. The chain employs TRBV3-1 and TRBJ1-2; a possible D gene is TRBD1 (5 bases). This TCR derives from a male donor with ankylosing spondylitis. Input material: blood, either unsorted or a sorted T cell fraction (not recorded which). Here the CDR3 DNA reads TGTGCCAGCAGCCGAACACGGGACGGTGGATCCTATGGCTACACCTTC. This translates into CASSRTRDGGSYGYTF.